The 14 T cell receptor beta chains below all came from one sample that was sequenced in a study of blood T cell repertoires in COVID-19. Sequencing was performed with immunoSEQ multiplex PCR; in TCRdb, only in-frame clones are kept and a portion is missing. The table lists 90,000 to 140,000 clones, about four fifths of them singletons, with 15% in the top ten. Sequencing was carried out using peripheral blood. Source of these receptors: an elderly woman with acute or convalescent COVID-19.

The V gene is TRBV29-1, the J gene TRBJ1-2; maybe TRBD1 (5 bases). CDR3 length equals 13 residues. Looked up from germline, CDR1 is SQVTM and CDR2 is ANQGSEA. V was clipped by 3 bases and J by 6 bases, with 14 bases between them. In nucleotides, the CDR3 is TGCAGCGTTGAGAGGCAGGGATTCGATGGCTACACCTTC. Translated: CSVERQGFDGYTF.

In its sample, this clone was seen once. The chain has TRBV5-6 and TRBJ2-5, with 7 bases matching TRBD2. The CDR3 loop spans 14 amino acids. Losses at the gene ends were 5 bases for V and 5 bases for J; bases not matched to a gene: 9. CDR1 is SGHDT, CDR2 YYEEEE, per germline. In nucleotides, the CDR3 is TGTGCCAGCAGACCGGGGGGACCAAGGGAGACCCAGTACTTC. Its translation is CASRPGGPRETQYF.

For the CDR3, the DNA is TGTGCCAGCAGCCCCGGGACTGTGTGGGATACGCAGTATTTT. This translates into CASSPGTVWDTQYF. J is TRBJ2-3 and V is TRBV11-3, with D possibly TRBD2 on 6 matching bases. Between the trimmed V and J ends, which lost 5 bases and 6 bases, there was a span of 15 bases. Germline V gives CDR1 SGHNT, CDR2 YENEEA. The CDR3 sequence is 14 residues long.

The chain combines TRBV5-1 with TRBJ2-1; D uncertain. V was clipped by 2 bases and J by 4 bases, with 10 bases between them. The V gene's germline CDR1 is SGHRS and CDR2 YFSETQ. The CDR3 covers 14 residues. The CDR3 DNA is TGCGCCAGCAGCTTTACCAGGAATTACAATGAGCAGTTCTTC. Amino acids: CASSFTRNYNEQFF. The full variable domain, with the rest looked up from reference TRBV5-1 and TRBJ2-1, is KAGVTQTPRYLIKTRGQQVTLSCSPISGHRSVSWYQQTPGQGLQFLFEYFSETQRNKGNFPGRFSGRQFSNSRSEMNVSTLELGDSALYLCASSFTRNYNEQFFGPGTRLTVL.

This clone was seen more than once but under ten times. The V and J genes are TRBV28 and TRBJ1-2; D gene ambiguous. V lost 6 bases and J lost 3, with 11 bases in between. Germline values: CDR1 MDHEN, CDR2 SYDVKM. The CDR3 spans 13 residues. In DNA form, the CDR3 reads TGTGCCAGCAGGGACGGAGGCTACTATGGCTACACCTTC. Translating it yields CASRDGGYYGYTF.

V is TRBV4-1 and J is TRBJ1-2; tentatively, D is TRBD1 (6 bases). CDR1 MGHRA and CDR2 YSYEKL come from the germline V gene. V was cut by 1 base and J by 8 bases, with 14 bases left in between. The CDR3 has 14 residues. CDR3 in amino acids: CASSQADRLSGYTF. DNA for the CDR3: TGCGCCAGCAGCCAAGCTGACAGGTTAAGCGGCTACACCTTC.

The CDR3 DNA sequence: TGTGCCAGCAGCTTAGTAGAAGAGACCCAGTACTTC. Its translation: CASSLVEETQYF. The chain links TRBV7-8 to TRBJ2-5; D is undetermined. CDR3 length equals 12 residues. In germline, CDR1 is SGHVS, CDR2 FQNEAQ. Trimming stripped 1 base from V and 3 bases from J, with 3 bases between. Full variable domain (remainder filled in from reference TRBV7-8 and TRBJ2-5): GAGVSQSPRYKVAKRGQDVALRCDPISGHVSLFWYQQALGQGPEFLTYFQNEAQLDKSGLPSDRFFAERPEGSVSTLKIQRTQQEDSAVYLCASSLVEETQYFGPGTRLLVL.

This clone was seen more than once but under ten times. Other nucleotide sequences in the sample specify the same CDR3. In DNA, the CDR3 is TGTGCCAGCAGTCGATACCGGGACTTGCGGTTTTACGAGCAGTACTTC. As protein: CASSRYRDLRFYEQYF. This chain links TRBV27 with TRBJ2-7, with D perhaps matching TRBD2 (6 bases). Between the trimmed V and J ends, which lost 5 bases and 4 bases, there was a span of 21 bases. Germline V gene lookup returns CDR1 MNHEY and CDR2 SMNVEV (reference sequence). The CDR3 runs to 16 residues.

This clone was seen a handful of times. The chain employs TRBV10-2 and TRBJ1-1; the D is unclear. This CDR3 spans 12 amino acids. With 4 bases removed from V and 11 bases from J, the gap between germline ends came to 14 bases. Germline lookup yields CDR1 WSHSY and CDR2 SAAADI. The CDR3 bases are TGCGCCAGCAGTGCAGGCACCCGTCGGGCTTTCTTT. This encodes CASSAGTRRAFF.

The V and J genes are TRBV29-1 and TRBJ2-5; 10 bases fit TRBD2. This CDR3 spans 15 amino acids. Trimming removed 1 base from V and 6 bases from J; junction bases left unmatched: 8. CDR1 and CDR2 (germline): SQVTM, ANQGSEA. The CDR3 DNA is TGCAGCGTTGAAGGAGGGTCTAGCGGGAGTAAGACCCAGTACTTC. It encodes CSVEGGSSGSKTQYF.

This chain links TRBV6-5 with TRBJ1-1; the D gene is possibly TRBD1 (5 bases). The V gene's germline CDR1 is MNHEY and CDR2 SVGAGI. The CDR3 is made up of 14 amino acids. V was pared by 7 bases and J by 1 base, with 13 bases between. The CDR3 DNA is TGTGCCAGCACCCTAGACAGCCCGAACACTGAAGCTTTCTTT. It specifies CASTLDSPNTEAFF.

This chain links TRBV18 with TRBJ1-1, with a weak D call TRBD1 (6 bases). V lost 3 bases to trimming and J lost 1 base, with 21 bases between them. CDR1 is KGHSH and CDR2 is LQKENI in the germline V gene. The CDR3 sequence is 18 residues long. The CDR3 loop reads CASSPGAGALRGNTEAFF. The CDR3 DNA reads as TGTGCCAGCTCACCTGGAGCGGGGGCATTGCGAGGGAACACTGAAGCTTTCTTT.

V usage is TRBV27 and J usage is TRBJ2-1; no firm D call. The V gene lost 2 bases and the J gene lost 6 bases, with 14 bases spanning the gap. The CDR3 is 15 residues long. CDR1 MNHEY and CDR2 SMNVEV come from the germline V gene (reference sequence). The CDR3 spells CASSLNVKKSNEQFF. The DNA of the CDR3 is TGTGCCAGCAGTTTAAATGTTAAGAAGAGCAATGAGCAGTTCTTC.

This chain links TRBV14 with TRBJ1-1; D unclear. Germline assignment: CDR1 SGHDN and CDR2 FVKESK. With 2 bases removed from V and 1 base from J, the gap between germline ends came to 5 bases. The CDR3 sequence is 13 residues long. This chain's CDR3 is CASSQQANTEAFF. For the CDR3, the DNA is TGTGCCAGCAGCCAACAGGCGAACACTGAAGCTTTCTTT.